Presented here are 26 T cell receptor beta chains from one specimen sequenced in a study of T cell repertoires in cytomegalovirus infection. TCRdb re-called the reads through MiXCR, storing one row per CDR3 protein. The table has approximately 290,000 distinct CDR3 sequences, 25% seen once. Specimen: PBMCs. Receptor source: a human donor in good health (CMV status not recorded). Some clones in this sample may be carry-over from other donors' samples.

This clonotype was seen many times. This chain uses TRBV7-2 with TRBJ2-3; possibly TRBD2 for D (5 bases). Germline CDR1 reads SGHTA; CDR2 reads FQGNSA. The CDR3 is 14 residues long. Trimming took off 3 bases at V and 1 base at J, with 8 bases between the two ends. DNA of the CDR3: TGTGCCAGCAGCTTCTCGCGGGGCACAGATACGCAGTATTTT. It codes for CASSFSRGTDTQYF.

This clonotype was picked up a small number of times. Written as DNA, the CDR3 is TGTGCCAGCAGTTGGGACAGTGGGACCGGGGAGCTGTTTTTT. Its protein is CASSWDSGTGELFF. The chain combines TRBV12-3 or TRBV12-4 with TRBJ2-2, with TRBD1 matching 7 bases. With V trimmed by 4 bases and J by 5 bases, 4 bases remained unmatched. This CDR3 comprises 14 residues.

The chain carries TRBV11-2 and TRBJ1-1; maybe TRBD1 (5 bases). Per germline, CDR1 SGHAT and CDR2 FQNNGV. V lost 4 bases, J lost 0 bases, and 15 bases lay in between. The CDR3 loop spans 16 amino acids. The CDR3 here is CASSSLPGTMNTEAFF. Written as DNA, the CDR3 is TGTGCCAGCAGCTCCCTGCCAGGGACCATGAACACTGAAGCTTTCTTT.

As to this clonotype: Compared with germline, one end of the junction differs, possibly owing to a read error. This sequence joins TRBV7-2 and TRBJ2-7; the match to TRBD2 covers 14 bases. This CDR3 spans 17 amino acids. Per germline, CDR1 SGHTA and CDR2 FQGNSA. Here the CDR3 reads CVSSVRLAGGISHEQYF. CDR3 bases: TGTGTCAGCAGCGTGCGACTAGCGGGAGGGATTTCCCACGAGCAGTACTTC.

This chain connects TRBV5-4 to TRBJ1-6; perhaps TRBD1 as D (6 bases). The V end was cut by 4 bases, the J end by 6 bases, with 11 bases between. The CDR3 consists of 14 residues. Per germline, CDR1 SGHNT and CDR2 YYREEE (reference sequence). CDR3 bases: TGTGCCAGCAGCGAGACAGGCCTTAATTCACCCCTCCACTTT. Translating gives CASSETGLNSPLHF. The whole variable domain, filled in from reference TRBV5-4 and TRBJ1-6, reads ETGVTQSPTHLIKTRGQQVTLRCSSQSGHNTVSWYQQALGQGPQFIFQYYREEENGRGNFPPRFSGLQFPNYSSELNVNALELDDSALYLCASSETGLNSPLHFGNGTRLTVT.

This clonotype occurred many times. The chain couples TRBV7-2 to TRBJ2-3; TRBD2 aligns across 13 bases. J gave up 9 bases and V 0 bases, and 9 bases lay outside the gene matches. CDR3 length: 17 amino acids. Germline V lookup: CDR1 SGHTA, CDR2 FQGNSA. CDR3: CASSLARTSGGPGTQYF. The CDR3 nucleotides read TGTGCCAGCAGCTTAGCGCGGACTAGCGGGGGCCCCGGCACGCAGTATTTT.

To note about this clonotype: Since a much larger clone is just one base distant, this may be a read error. The chain employs TRBV7-2 and TRBJ1-5, with 7 bases identical to TRBD1. The CDR3 has 13 residues. Trimming at V came to 5 bases and at J to 11 bases, leaving 9 bases not matched to a gene. CDR1 is SGHTA and CDR2 is FQGNSA in the germline V gene. The CDR3 nucleotides read TGTGCCAGCAGCGCGGAAGGGGGCCAGACCCAGCATTTT. It encodes CASSAEGGQTQHF.

The chain couples TRBV5-8 to TRBJ1-1; D not resolved. Germline loops: CDR1 SGHTS, CDR2 YDEGEE. Trimming took 3 bases from V and 0 from J, leaving 12 bases between them. The CDR3 length is 15 residues. CDR3 region: CASSSERMMNTEAFF. CDR3 coding DNA: TGTGCCAGCAGCTCTGAAAGGATGATGAACACTGAAGCTTTCTTT.

The J gene is TRBJ1-5, the V gene TRBV30; D not certain. Germline assignment: CDR1 GTSNPN and CDR2 SVGIG (reference sequence). V lost 0 bases to trimming and J lost 3 bases, with 6 bases between them. The CDR3 is 13 residues long. The DNA for the CDR3 is TGTGCCTGGAGTGTACAGCCCAATCAGCCCCAGCATTTT. As protein: CAWSVQPNQPQHF.

This clonotype has at least ten counts. The V call is TRBV7-6, the J call TRBJ2-6; perhaps D is TRBD1 or TRBD2 (5 bases each). The CDR3 extends over 19 amino acids. Between the trimmed V and J ends, which lost 0 bases and 0 bases, there was a span of 15 bases. Germline CDR1 is SGHVS and CDR2 is FNYEAQ. The CDR3 sequence: CASSLALSGRISGANVLTF. Here the CDR3 DNA reads TGTGCCAGCAGCTTAGCATTGTCGGGACGGATCTCTGGGGCCAACGTCCTGACTTTC.

V is TRBV6-5 and J is TRBJ2-7; no reliable D call. This CDR3 comprises 15 residues. V was clipped by 0 bases and J by 4 bases, with 13 bases between them. Germline CDR1 MNHEY, CDR2 SVGAGI. The CDR3, as DNA: TGTGCCAGCAGTTACTCCCGGTTCGCCCTTTACGAGCAGTACTTC. Translated: CASSYSRFALYEQYF.

This sequence joins TRBV20-1 and TRBJ2-1; TRBD2 might be the D (5 bases). V lost 6 bases and J 0 bases, leaving 9 bases between the germline ends. This CDR3 is built from 13 residues. The germline CDR1 and CDR2 sequences are DFQATT and SNEGSKA (reference sequence). The CDR3: CSAKRSSYNEQFF. DNA for the CDR3: TGCAGTGCGAAGCGGAGCTCCTACAATGAGCAGTTCTTC.

This clonotype has just a few counts. The gene calls are TRBV11-2 and TRBJ2-7; 7 nucleotides line up with TRBD2. Germline CDR1 reads SGHAT; CDR2 reads FQNNGV. Unmatched junction bases numbered 13, after V lost 2 bases and J lost 0 bases. This CDR3 has 18 amino acids. The CDR3 spells CASSLKGLVGGASYEQYF. CDR3 DNA: TGTGCCAGCAGCTTAAAAGGACTAGTCGGCGGGGCCTCCTACGAGCAGTACTTC.

The V call is TRBV5-1, the J call TRBJ2-7; tentative D call: TRBD1 (5 bases). CDR1 SGHRS and CDR2 YFSETQ come from the germline V gene. Trimming removed 4 bases at V and 6 bases at J, with 17 bases between. CDR3 size: 14 residues. The CDR3 reads CASSPKGLPLEQYF. The DNA for the CDR3 is TGCGCCAGCAGCCCTAAGGGGTTACCCCTCGAGCAGTACTTC.

The chain uses TRBV20-1 and TRBJ2-7; the D is unclear. V was shortened by 3 bases and J by 5 bases, with 23 bases between the two germline ends. CDR3 size: 16 residues. Germline V gives CDR1 DFQATT, CDR2 SNEGSKA (reference sequence). CDR3 residues: CSARGMRSSPPNEQYF. CDR3 in DNA: TGCAGTGCTAGGGGAATGCGGTCCAGTCCGCCCAACGAGCAGTACTTC.

J is TRBJ2-5 and V is TRBV20-1, with 10 bases lining up with TRBD2. This CDR3 is built from 15 residues. V lost 8 bases, J lost 4 bases, and 13 bases stayed unmatched. Germline V gives CDR1 DFQATT, CDR2 SNEGSKA (reference sequence). CDR3 coding DNA: TGCAGTCCCAGGGGGCTAGCGGGAGATGGAGAGACCCAGTACTTC. Residues: CSPRGLAGDGETQYF.

This clonotype was picked up a small number of times. V is TRBV3-1 and J is TRBJ2-7, with D possibly matching TRBD2 (6 bases). CDR1 is LGHDT, CDR2 YNNKEL, per germline (reference sequence). The CDR3 loop spans 16 amino acids. V lost 4 bases and J 3 bases, leaving 19 bases between the germline ends. CDR3: CASSPGGGRSGYEQYF. The CDR3 DNA sequence: TGTGCCAGCAGCCCCGGTGGAGGGAGAAGCGGCTACGAGCAGTACTTC.

The rearrangement joins TRBV2 to TRBJ2-5; 10 nucleotides agree with TRBD1. J was trimmed by 5 bases and V by 6 bases; bases with no gene match: 6. The CDR3 sequence is 14 residues long. The germline V gene has CDR1 SNHLY and CDR2 FYNNEI. The CDR3, as DNA: TGTGCCAGCAGCGCCGGGACAGGGGTGGAGACCCAGTACTTC. This encodes CASSAGTGVETQYF. Supplemented by reference TRBV2 and TRBJ2-5, the full variable domain reads EPEVTQTPSHQVTQMGQEVILRCVPISNHLYFYWYRQILGQKVEFLVSFYNNEISEKSEIFDDQFSVERPDGSNFTLKIRSTKLEDSAMYFCASSAGTGVETQYFGPGTRLLVL.

The rearrangement links TRBV12-3 or TRBV12-4 to TRBJ1-1; no clear D gene. The CDR3 has 14 amino acids. The ends were cut back, 3 bases at V and 0 bases at J, with 8 bases in the middle. DNA for the CDR3: TGTGCCAGCAGTTTTGGGCGGCTGAACACTGAAGCTTTCTTT. It translates to CASSFGRLNTEAFF.

This clonotype was counted between two and nine times. The chain employs TRBV2 and TRBJ2-3; D may be TRBD1 or TRBD2 (5 bases each). CDR3 length: 14 residues. Per the germline V gene, CDR1 is SNHLY and CDR2 is FYNNEI. V was cut by 7 bases and J by 2 bases, with 13 bases left in between. The CDR3 region has the DNA TGTGCCAGCACAGAATGGGGGTTCACAGATACGCAGTATTTT. It is translated as CASTEWGFTDTQYF. The entire variable domain, with the rest obtained from reference TRBV2 and TRBJ2-3, is as follows: EPEVTQTPSHQVTQMGQEVILRCVPISNHLYFYWYRQILGQKVEFLVSFYNNEISEKSEIFDDQFSVERPDGSNFTLKIRSTKLEDSAMYFCASTEWGFTDTQYFGPGTRLTVL.

The chain employs TRBV20-1 and TRBJ2-1; 10 nucleotides match TRBD2. The CDR3 runs to 15 residues. Trimming cost V 2 bases and J 6 bases; bases outside gene matches: 7. CDR1 DFQATT and CDR2 SNEGSKA come from the germline V gene (reference sequence). The CDR3 reads CSARNSGRAGNEQFF. The CDR3, as DNA: TGCAGTGCTAGAAACAGCGGGAGGGCCGGCAATGAGCAGTTCTTC.

The gene calls are TRBV15 and TRBJ1-2; TRBD1 matches at 7 bases. The CDR3 contains 15 residues. The germline V gene encodes CDR1 LNHNV and CDR2 YYDKDF (reference sequence). V shed 3 bases and J 1 base; nucleotides not matched to a gene: 5. The CDR3 sequence: CATSSGDRINYGYTF. As DNA, the CDR3 is TGTGCCACCAGCAGCGGGGACAGAATTAACTATGGCTACACCTTC.

This chain uses TRBV7-2 with TRBJ2-3; the match to TRBD2 covers 13 bases. The CDR3 consists of 17 residues. Germline assignment: CDR1 SGHTA and CDR2 FQGNSA. Losses at the gene ends were 3 bases for V and 7 bases for J; bases not matched to a gene: 10. This CDR3 reads CASSFTSGRAGRNTQYF. The CDR3 DNA sequence: TGTGCCAGCAGCTTTACTAGCGGGAGGGCCGGGCGAAATACGCAGTATTTT. The complete variable domain, with remaining parts taken from reference TRBV7-2 and TRBJ2-3, reads GAGVSQSPSNKVTEKGKDVELRCDPISGHTALYWYRQSLGQGLEFLIYFQGNSAPDKSGLPSDRFSAERTGGSVSTLTIQRTQQEDSAVYLCASSFTSGRAGRNTQYFGPGTRLTVL.

Concerning this clonotype: With a much larger clone just one base away, this may be a read error. The chain uses TRBV7-2 and TRBJ2-1; D not resolved. Trimming took off 1 base at V and 8 bases at J, with 3 bases between the two ends. CDR3 size: 11 residues. From germline, CDR1 is SGHTA and CDR2 FQGNSA. This chain's CDR3 is CASSLDHEQFF. The CDR3 DNA sequence: TGTGCCAGCAGCTTAGATCATGAGCAGTTCTTC.

This clonotype turned up a few times. J is TRBJ2-3 and V is TRBV28; TRBD1 matches at 8 bases. Trimming took 2 bases from V and 4 from J; bases not matched to a gene: 5. Looked up from germline, CDR1 is MDHEN and CDR2 is SYDVKM. The length of the CDR3 is 15 residues. In nucleotides, the CDR3 is TGTGCCAGCAGTTTAAGTCCAGGGGGCTCAGATACGCAGTATTTT. Translated: CASSLSPGGSDTQYF. The full variable domain, rest sourced from reference TRBV28 and TRBJ2-3, is DVKVTQSSRYLVKRTGEKVFLECVQDMDHENMFWYRQDPGLGLRLIYFSYDVKMKEKGDIPEGYSVSREKKERFSLILESASTNQTSMYLCASSLSPGGSDTQYFGPGTRLTVL.

The rearrangement joins TRBV20-1 to TRBJ2-5; D possibly corresponds to TRBD2 (6 bases). V dropped 3 bases and J dropped 3 bases, with 14 bases sitting between them. The CDR3 sequence is 14 residues long. Germline CDR1 reads DFQATT; CDR2 reads SNEGSKA (reference sequence). The CDR3 spells CSARGGWRKETQYF. CDR3 in DNA: TGCAGTGCTAGGGGGGGTTGGCGAAAAGAGACCCAGTACTTC.